The 27 T cell receptor beta chains below were found in one sample sequenced in a study of tissue T cells after allogeneic stem cell transplantation. Sequenced by immunoSEQ multiplex PCR; TCRdb stores in-frame clones only, minus some. This table holds tens of thousands of clones, roughly 92% found once. The source material was blood, sampled before transplantation. These receptors all come from a woman aged 40-69 years who later had graft-versus-host disease after an allogeneic stem cell transplant.

The chain is built from TRBV18 and TRBJ2-7, with D perhaps being TRBD1 or TRBD2 (5 bases each). Trimming left V 3 bases short and J 6 bases short, with 21 bases between. The CDR3 runs to 16 residues. Germline CDR1 KGHSH, CDR2 LQKENI. DNA for the CDR3: TGTGCCAGCTCACCCCCCCGTTTAGTGAGGGGCTTCGAGCAGTACTTC. Its protein product is CASSPPRLVRGFEQYF.

CDR3 amino acids: CASSPALDYQETQYF. As DNA, the CDR3 is TGTGCCAGCAGCCCAGCCTTGGACTACCAAGAGACCCAGTACTTC. This chain uses TRBV11-2 with TRBJ2-5; D perhaps matches TRBD2 (5 bases). The germline V gene encodes CDR1 SGHAT and CDR2 FQNNGV. This CDR3 contains 15 residues. The germline V and J ends were trimmed by 5 bases and 0 bases, with 13 bases remaining between them.

This rearrangement joins TRBV19 to TRBJ1-4; tentatively, D is TRBD1 (5 bases). Trimming removed 5 bases from V and 2 bases from J, with 18 bases in between. The CDR3 sequence is 17 residues long. CDR1 and CDR2 (germline): LNHDA, SQIVND (reference sequence). CDR3 sequence reads: CASSSGLFRDTNEKLFF. The CDR3 DNA reads TGTGCCAGTAGTTCGGGACTCTTCCGTGACACTAATGAAAAACTGTTTTTT.

The chain links TRBV7-2 to TRBJ2-3; the D gene is possibly TRBD2 (5 bases). This CDR3 comprises 16 residues. Germline CDR1 is SGHTA and CDR2 is FQGNSA. V shed 0 bases and J shed 1 base, with 11 bases lying between them. DNA of the CDR3: TGTGCCAGCAGCTTAGCGTCGGAGGCCGGCACAGATACGCAGTATTTT. Residues: CASSLASEAGTDTQYF.

The genes are TRBV15 and TRBJ1-1; D is undetermined. Trimming left V 3 bases short and J 4 bases short, with 9 bases between. The CDR3 is 13 amino acids. The V gene's germline CDR1 is LNHNV and CDR2 YYDKDF (reference sequence). The CDR3 nucleotides read TGTGCCACCAGCAGGAAGGTAGGCACTGAAGCTTTCTTT. Protein: CATSRKVGTEAFF.

The rearrangement uses TRBV10-3 and TRBJ1-1; D possibly corresponds to TRBD1 (5 bases). The V end lost 3 bases, the J end lost 0 bases, and 11 bases lay between the germline ends. The CDR3 is made up of 15 amino acids. Germline V gene lookup returns CDR1 ENHRY and CDR2 SYGVKD. The CDR3 is CAISEREGLNTEAFF. The CDR3 DNA reads TGTGCCATCAGTGAAAGGGAGGGGCTGAACACTGAAGCTTTCTTT.

This rearrangement joins TRBV6-5 to TRBJ2-7; D is possibly TRBD1 or TRBD2 (6 bases each). CDR3 length: 13 amino acids. V dropped 7 bases and J dropped 6 bases, with 16 bases sitting between them. Germline loops: CDR1 MNHEY, CDR2 SVGAGI. The DNA of the CDR3 is TGTGCCAGCACCAAAGGGGGGATTGGCGAGCAGTACTTC. It encodes CASTKGGIGEQYF.

This clone was seen just once. J is TRBJ2-3 and V is TRBV19; 11 positions agree with TRBD1. The CDR3 runs to 14 residues. The germline V gene has CDR1 LNHDA and CDR2 SQIVND (reference sequence). V trimming: 3 bases; J trimming: 4 bases; junction bases outside the gene matches: 0. Written as DNA, the CDR3 is TGTGCCAGTAGTATGGGACAGGGGGCAGATACGCAGTATTTT. Translated, it gives CASSMGQGADTQYF.

The chain is built from TRBV11-3 and TRBJ2-1, with 9 bases lining up with TRBD2. Per germline, CDR1 SGHNT and CDR2 YENEEA. The CDR3 is 16 residues long. Trimming cost V 5 bases and J 1 base; bases outside gene matches: 6. This chain's CDR3 is CASSALAGASYNEQFF. DNA for the CDR3: TGTGCCAGCAGCGCCTTAGCGGGAGCGTCCTACAATGAGCAGTTCTTC.

The V and J genes are TRBV3-1 (or the pseudogene TRBV3-2) and TRBJ2-5; D is unresolved. The germline V gene encodes CDR1 LGHDT and CDR2 YNNKEL (reference sequence). The CDR3 totals 11 residues. The V end was cut by 4 bases, the J end by 3 bases, with 3 bases between. CDR3 sequence (DNA): TGTGCCAGCAGCCGAGAAGAGACCCAGTACTTC. Its protein product is CASSREETQYF.

The chain couples TRBV4-2 to TRBJ1-1; D gene unclear. Germline CDR1 and CDR2: LGHNA and YNFKEQ. This CDR3 region has 14 residues. V was pared by 0 bases and J by 4 bases, with 9 bases between. The CDR3 coding sequence is TGTGCCAGCAGCCAAGATTCAGTGTTCACTGAAGCTTTCTTT. Protein: CASSQDSVFTEAFF.

The rearrangement uses TRBV7-9 and TRBJ2-3; D unclear. The CDR3 is 13 residues long. The V end was cut by 5 bases, the J end by 4 bases, with 10 bases between. Germline loops: CDR1 SEHNR, CDR2 FQNEAQ (reference sequence). The CDR3 DNA sequence: TGTGCCAGCAGCCCAAAATGGGCAGATACGCAGTATTTT. Translating gives CASSPKWADTQYF.

V gene TRBV5-1 combines with J gene TRBJ1-2; the D gene is possibly TRBD1 (5 bases). The CDR3 totals 14 residues. Germline V lookup: CDR1 SGHRS, CDR2 YFSETQ. Trimming cost V 3 bases and J 2 bases, with 11 bases left between them. CDR3 nucleotide sequence: TGCGCCAGCAGCTCAGGACGGGACAACTATGGCTACACCTTC. Protein: CASSSGRDNYGYTF.

The rearrangement joins TRBV4-2 to TRBJ2-5, with a weak D call TRBD2 (6 bases). The germline V gene has CDR1 LGHNA and CDR2 YNFKEQ. The V end lost 0 bases, the J end lost 0 bases, and 8 bases lay between the germline ends. The CDR3 extends over 15 amino acids. The CDR3 DNA reads as TGTGCCAGCAGCCAAGATGGGGGGAACCAAGAGACCCAGTACTTC. Translation: CASSQDGGNQETQYF.

The V call is TRBV28, the J call TRBJ1-1; D perhaps matches TRBD1 (6 bases). Germline-derived CDR1 and CDR2 are MDHEN and SYDVKM. The V end lost 4 bases, the J end lost 2 bases, and 14 bases lay between the germline ends. This CDR3 comprises 15 residues. This CDR3 is CASSSGTTGNTEAFF. CDR3 sequence (DNA): TGTGCCAGCAGTTCCGGGACAACGGGTAACACTGAAGCTTTCTTT. Full variable domain (missing parts from reference TRBV28 and TRBJ1-1): DVKVTQSSRYLVKRTGEKVFLECVQDMDHENMFWYRQDPGLGLRLIYFSYDVKMKEKGDIPEGYSVSREKKERFSLILESASTNQTSMYLCASSSGTTGNTEAFFGQGTRLTVV.

This clone was detected once. This rearrangement joins TRBV28 to TRBJ2-7; D unresolved. Germline-derived CDR1 and CDR2 are MDHEN and SYDVKM. The CDR3 has 14 residues. With 2 bases removed from V and 6 bases from J, the gap between germline ends came to 14 bases. The CDR3 region has the DNA TGTGCCAGCAGTTTAAAGACACCGCCCGGCGAGCAGTACTTC. It specifies CASSLKTPPGEQYF.

This clone was counted once. The chain carries TRBV2 and TRBJ1-5; TRBD1 might be the D (5 bases). V was shortened by 8 bases and J by 9 bases, with 14 bases between the two germline ends. Per the germline V gene, CDR1 is SNHLY and CDR2 is FYNNEI. The CDR3 sequence is 12 residues long. The CDR3: CASCGDRGPQHF. DNA of the CDR3: TGTGCCAGCTGTGGGGACCGGGGGCCCCAGCATTTT. The complete variable domain, with remaining parts taken from reference TRBV2 and TRBJ1-5, reads EPEVTQTPSHQVTQMGQEVILRCVPISNHLYFYWYRQILGQKVEFLVSFYNNEISEKSEIFDDQFSVERPDGSNFTLKIRSTKLEDSAMYFCASCGDRGPQHFGDGTRLSIL.

The chain links TRBV5-5 to TRBJ2-2, with 12 bases aligning to TRBD2. CDR1 is SGHKS, CDR2 YYEKEE, per germline (reference sequence). The CDR3 is made up of 16 amino acids. The J segment lost 7 bases and the V segment lost 4 bases, leaving 8 bases of the junction unmatched. Here the CDR3 reads CASSRASGREGGELFF. CDR3 in DNA: TGTGCCAGCAGCAGGGCTAGCGGGAGGGAAGGCGGGGAGCTGTTTTTT.

The genes are TRBV12-3 or TRBV12-4 and TRBJ1-5, with D unresolved. The CDR3 runs 13 residues. V was cut by 1 base and J by 11 bases, with 12 bases left in between. DNA of the CDR3: TGTGCCAGCAGTTTAGGGCAGAAGGATTCCCAGCATTTT. Its translation is CASSLGQKDSQHF.

The chain employs TRBV9 and TRBJ2-7, with 7 bases identical to TRBD2. CDR1 is SGDLS and CDR2 is YYNGEE in the germline V gene. With 0 bases clipped from V and 3 bases from J, the junction kept 6 bases outside the gene matches. This CDR3 spans 15 amino acids. CDR3 in amino acids: CASSVDASGLYEQYF. CDR3 sequence (DNA): TGTGCCAGCAGCGTAGACGCTAGCGGTCTCTACGAGCAGTACTTC.

J is TRBJ2-2 and V is TRBV29-1; a possible D gene is TRBD1 (5 bases). The V end lost 6 bases, the J end lost 4 bases, and 9 bases lay between the germline ends. The germline V gene has CDR1 SQVTM and CDR2 ANQGSEA. The CDR3 runs 12 residues. The CDR3 protein is CSVRVGTGELFF. The CDR3 DNA reads TGCAGCGTCAGGGTGGGCACCGGGGAGCTGTTTTTT.

This chain connects TRBV30 to TRBJ1-2; 11 bases line up with TRBD1. V trimming: 3 bases; J trimming: 3 bases; junction bases outside the gene matches: 6. This CDR3 contains 15 residues. Germline V CDR1 and CDR2: GTSNPN, SVGIG (reference sequence). CDR3 sequence (DNA): TGTGCCTGGAGCGGGGACAGGGGGTGGGACTATGGCTACACCTTC. Residues: CAWSGDRGWDYGYTF.

The chain has TRBV7-8 and TRBJ2-7; TRBD1 matches 9 bases. The V gene's germline CDR1 is SGHVS and CDR2 FQNEAQ. CDR3 length: 17 amino acids. J lost 2 bases, V lost 3 bases, and 11 bases had no gene match. CDR3 bases: TGTGCCAGCAGCTTGGGACAGGGCGGGTCGGGGGCCTACGAGCAGTACTTC. Its protein is CASSLGQGGSGAYEQYF.

This clone was seen just once. The chain carries TRBV9 and TRBJ2-1; 13 nucleotides match TRBD2. The CDR3 sequence is 16 residues long. V lost 4 bases, J lost 4 bases, and 5 bases stayed unmatched. The germline CDR1 and CDR2 sequences are SGDLS and YYNGEE. CDR3: CASSPRTSGSYNEQFF. CDR3 in DNA: TGTGCCAGCAGCCCCCGGACTAGCGGGAGTTACAATGAGCAGTTCTTC.

In its sample, this clone was seen once. This chain uses TRBV7-9 with TRBJ1-1, with D hard to call. CDR1 is SEHNR and CDR2 is FQNEAQ in the germline V gene (reference sequence). The CDR3 contains 15 residues. V lost 2 bases and J lost 3, with 13 bases in between. The CDR3 here is CASSLHLRDYTEAFF. CDR3 coding DNA: TGTGCCAGCAGCTTACACCTCCGGGATTACACTGAAGCTTTCTTT.

The rearrangement uses TRBV7-2 and TRBJ2-7; D perhaps matches TRBD2 (6 bases). CDR3 length: 15 residues. CDR1 is SGHTA and CDR2 is FQGNSA in the germline V gene. Trimming removed 1 base from V and 6 bases from J, with 16 bases in between. CDR3 nucleotides: TGTGCCAGCAGCTTAGTTACGGGAGAAGGGGCCGAGCAGTACTTC. This codes for CASSLVTGEGAEQYF.

CDR3 sequence: CAISESQMNEQFF. CDR3 DNA: TGTGCCATCAGTGAGTCACAGATGAATGAGCAGTTCTTC. V is TRBV10-3 and J is TRBJ2-1; D call uncertain. This CDR3 has 13 residues. Per germline, CDR1 ENHRY and CDR2 SYGVKD. The germline V and J ends were trimmed by 0 bases and 7 bases, with 7 bases remaining between them.